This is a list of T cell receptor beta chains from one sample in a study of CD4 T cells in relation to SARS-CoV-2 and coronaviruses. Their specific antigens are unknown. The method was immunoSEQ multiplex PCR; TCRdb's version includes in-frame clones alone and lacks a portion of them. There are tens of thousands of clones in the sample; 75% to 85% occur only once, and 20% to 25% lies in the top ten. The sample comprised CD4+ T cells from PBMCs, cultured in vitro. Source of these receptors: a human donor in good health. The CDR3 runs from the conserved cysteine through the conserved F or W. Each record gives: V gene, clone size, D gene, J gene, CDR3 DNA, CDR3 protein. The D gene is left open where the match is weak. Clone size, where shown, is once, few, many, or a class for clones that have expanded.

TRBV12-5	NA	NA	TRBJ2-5	TGTGCTAGTGGGGGACGGACCCAAGAGACCCAGTACTTC	CASGGRTQETQYF
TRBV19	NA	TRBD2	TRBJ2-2	TGTGCCAGTAGTATAACCCCCGGGACTAGCGACTCCGGGGAGCTGTTTTTT	CASSITPGTSDSGELFF
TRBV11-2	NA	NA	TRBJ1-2	TGTGCCAGCAGCTTCCGCGATGGCTACACCTTC	CASSFRDGYTF
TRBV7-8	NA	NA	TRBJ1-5	TGTGCCAGCAGCGAATCCGACAGGAACTGGAGCAATCAGCCCCAGCATTTT	CASSESDRNWSNQPQHF
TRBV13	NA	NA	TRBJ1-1	TGTGCCAGCAGCGCAGACAGGCGGCTGAACACTGAAGCTTTCTTT	CASSADRRLNTEAFF
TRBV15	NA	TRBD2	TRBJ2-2	TGTGCCACCAGCAGAGATAGACTAGCGGGCAACACCGGGGAGCTGTTTTTT	CATSRDRLAGNTGELFF
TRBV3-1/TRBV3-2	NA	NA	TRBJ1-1	TGTGCCAGCAGCCAAGAGTGGGTTGCGGGCGAAGCTTTCTTT	CASSQEWVAGEAFF
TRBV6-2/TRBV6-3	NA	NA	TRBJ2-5	TGTGCCAGCAGTAGCCCAGCGTATGGGGAGACCCAGTACTTC	CASSSPAYGETQYF
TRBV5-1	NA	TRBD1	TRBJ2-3	TGCGCCAGCAGCGGTCTAACAGGGGAATCGGATACGCAGTATTTT	CASSGLTGESDTQYF
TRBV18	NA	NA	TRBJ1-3	TGTGCCAGCTCACCGGCAGGGACCTCAGGAAACACCATATATTTT	CASSPAGTSGNTIYF
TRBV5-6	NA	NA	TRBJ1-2	TGTGCCAGCAGCTTGGATCGTTATGACGGCTACACCTTC	CASSLDRYDGYTF
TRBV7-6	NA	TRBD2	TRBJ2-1	TGTGCCAGCAGCCCGGGACTAGCGGGGAGGAATGAGCAGTTCTTC	CASSPGLAGRNEQFF
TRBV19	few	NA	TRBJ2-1	TGTGCCAGTAGTACAGCCGGGAGACAGGGTACCAATGAGCAGTTCTTC	CASSTAGRQGTNEQFF
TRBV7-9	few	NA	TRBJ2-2	TGTGCCAGCAGCTTAGAGCCAGGCACCGGGGAGCTGTTTTTT	CASSLEPGTGELFF
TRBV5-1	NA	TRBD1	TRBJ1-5	TGCGCCAGCAGCTTGGCCCCCGGTTCAGGGGGGGTTGACCAGCCCCAGCATTTT	CASSLAPGSGGVDQPQHF
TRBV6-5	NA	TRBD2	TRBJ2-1	TGTGCCACCCATGGGACTAGCGTCTACAATGAGCAGTTCTTC	CATHGTSVYNEQFF
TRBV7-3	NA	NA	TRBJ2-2	TGTGCCAGCAGCTTAAAGCCGACGAACACCGGGGAGCTGTTTTTT	CASSLKPTNTGELFF
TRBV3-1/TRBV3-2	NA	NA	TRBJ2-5	TGTGCCAGCAGCCAATGGGACTTGGGGGCGTGGGAAGAGACCCAGTACTTC	CASSQWDLGAWEETQYF
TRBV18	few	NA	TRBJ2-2	TGTGCCAGCTCGGGACCGGGCGCGAACACCGGGGAGCTGTTTTTT	CASSGPGANTGELFF
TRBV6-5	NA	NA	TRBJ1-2	TGTGCCAGCCAGTTAGAAAGTGGGGGTATCGGTGGCTACACCTTC	CASQLESGGIGGYTF
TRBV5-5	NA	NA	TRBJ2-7	TGTGCCAGCAGCTTACAGACTCAGAGCGAGCAGTACTTC	CASSLQTQSEQYF
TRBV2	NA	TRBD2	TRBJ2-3	TGTGCCAGCAGTGAAGGGGTCCTAGCGGGAAGGGATACGCAGTATTTT	CASSEGVLAGRDTQYF
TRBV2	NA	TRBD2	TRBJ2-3	TGTGCCACGAGAGCGGGGCCCGATACGCAGTATTTT	CATRAGPDTQYF
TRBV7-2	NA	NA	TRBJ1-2	TGTGCCAGCAGCTTAGTTCTCGGACAGGGCTACACCTTC	CASSLVLGQGYTF
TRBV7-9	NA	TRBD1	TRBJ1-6	TGTGCCAGCAGCTTAGCGACAGGGATTAATTCACCCCTCCACTTT	CASSLATGINSPLHF
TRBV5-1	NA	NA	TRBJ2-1	TGCGCCAGCAGCCTCTCCGGGGCCGGGGGGTTCTTC	CASSLSGAGGFF
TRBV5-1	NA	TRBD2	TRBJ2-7	TGCGCCAGCAGCTTGGGCCCGAAGGGGAGCGGGAAGGTAATGCACGAGCAGTACTTC	CASSLGPKGSGKVMHEQYF
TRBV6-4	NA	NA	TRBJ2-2	TGTGCCAGCAGTGCAACCAGAAACACCGGGGAGCTGTTTTTT	CASSATRNTGELFF
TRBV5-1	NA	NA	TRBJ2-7	TGCGCCAGCAGCTTTCAGGGGTCCTACGAGCAGTACTTC	CASSFQGSYEQYF
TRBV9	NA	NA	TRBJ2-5	TGTGCCAGCAGCGTAGGACGGGGGATAGGAGAGACCCAGTACTTC	CASSVGRGIGETQYF
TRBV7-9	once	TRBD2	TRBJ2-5	TGTGCCAGCAGCTTGGCTAGCGGCCAGAGGGGGACCCAGTACTTC	CASSLASGQRGTQYF
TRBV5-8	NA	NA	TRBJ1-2	TGTGCCAGCAGCTTGGGAGGGGAATACTATGGCTACACCTTC	CASSLGGEYYGYTF
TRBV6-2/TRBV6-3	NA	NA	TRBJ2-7	TGTGCCAGCAGCCTAGGGGGCTACGAGCAGTACTTC	CASSLGGYEQYF
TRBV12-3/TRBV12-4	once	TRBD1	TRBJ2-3	TGTGCCAGCAGCCGGACAGGGCGCGGTACGCAGTATTTT	CASSRTGRGTQYF
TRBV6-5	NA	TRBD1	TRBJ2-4	TGTGCCATCAAACGGGACAGAAACATTCAGTACTTC	CAIKRDRNIQYF
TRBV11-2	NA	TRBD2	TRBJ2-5	TGTGCCAGCAGCTTTACAGCGGGGGGATTAGAGACCCAGTACTTC	CASSFTAGGLETQYF
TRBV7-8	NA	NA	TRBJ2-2	TGTGCCAGCACCCAGACGGCCGGGGGCCTTTCAAACACCGGGGAGCTGTTTTTT	CASTQTAGGLSNTGELFF
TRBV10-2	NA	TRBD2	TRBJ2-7	TGCGCCAGCAGTGGTCCGGGACTAGCGGGAGACAGCGAGCAGTACTTC	CASSGPGLAGDSEQYF
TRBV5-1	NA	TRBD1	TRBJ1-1	TGCGCCAGCAGCGTTGGGACAGCTCCGAGGGGGGCTGAAGCTTTCTTT	CASSVGTAPRGAEAFF
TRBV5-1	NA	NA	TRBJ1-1	TGCGCCAGCAGCGGGACGGTGAACACTGAAGCTTTCTTT	CASSGTVNTEAFF
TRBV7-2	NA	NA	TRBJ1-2	TGTGCCAGCAGCTTAGCGTTGGCTACTGGGGGCTACACCTTC	CASSLALATGGYTF
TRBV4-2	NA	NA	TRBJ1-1	TGTGCCAGCAGTCTTCGTGGGGGAACGGGAACTGAAGCTTTCTTT	CASSLRGGTGTEAFF
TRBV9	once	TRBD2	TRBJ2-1	TGTGCCAGCAGCTACTCTTCTAGCGGGGCTAACAATGAGCAGTTCTTC	CASSYSSSGANNEQFF
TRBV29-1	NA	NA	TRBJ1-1	TGCAGCGTCGCCCAGGGACTTGAAGCTTTCTTT	CSVAQGLEAFF
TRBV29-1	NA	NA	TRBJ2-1	TGCAGCGTTGTAGGATTCCAAGCGGACTCCTACAATGAGCAGTTCTTC	CSVVGFQADSYNEQFF
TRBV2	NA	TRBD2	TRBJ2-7	TGTGCCAGCAGTGAGGGCGGGAGGCTCTACGAGCAGTACTTC	CASSEGGRLYEQYF
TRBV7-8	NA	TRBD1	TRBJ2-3	TGTGCCAGCAGCTTAGATCAGGGGGTGAATACGCAGTATTTT	CASSLDQGVNTQYF
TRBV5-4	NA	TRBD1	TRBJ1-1	TGTGCCAGCAGCTTGGCAGGGGGGAGTGAAGCTTTCTTT	CASSLAGGSEAFF
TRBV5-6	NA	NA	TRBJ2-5	TGTGCCAGCAACCCCCGGTTCGGCAGGGAAGAAGGACAGACCCAGTACTTC	CASNPRFGREEGQTQYF
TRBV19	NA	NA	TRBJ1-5	TGTGCCAGTAGTCCCTCAAGCCGTCAGCCCCAGCATTTT	CASSPSSRQPQHF
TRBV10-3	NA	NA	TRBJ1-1	TGTGCCATCAGCCAGGCGAACACTGAAGCTTTCTTT	CAISQANTEAFF
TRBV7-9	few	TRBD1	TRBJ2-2	TGTGCCAGCAGCCAGGGACAGGAATACACCGGGGAGCTGTTTTTT	CASSQGQEYTGELFF
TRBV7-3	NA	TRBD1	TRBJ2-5	TGTGCCAGCAGCCCAACGGACAGGGCAGAGACCCAGTACTTC	CASSPTDRAETQYF
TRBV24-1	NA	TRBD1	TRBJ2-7	TGTGCCACCAGTGATTTTGACAGGGGCCTTGGGGAGCAGTACTTC	CATSDFDRGLGEQYF
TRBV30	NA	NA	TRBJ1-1	TGTGCCTGGAGTGTCGGTCAGTTGAACACTGAAGCTTTCTTT	CAWSVGQLNTEAFF